The next 3 T cell receptor beta chains were all read from a single sample in a study of T-cell reconstitution after alpha-beta-depleted transplantation in children (dated by TCRdb to 2016 to 2017). Receptor libraries were prepared by PCR. The sequencing machine was an Illumina HiSeq 2500. To normalize quantification of the TCRbeta repertoire, the TCR libraries were built with molecular barcoding that relied on unique molecular identifiers. TCRdb redid the processing of the public reads, applying fastp at Q25 and MiXCR, and retained in-frame beta chains. When rows share a CDR3 protein, they turn into one entry using the most common DNA and genes. A total of approximately 980,000 distinct CDR3 sequences appear in this sample, roughly 31% of them only once. Jointly, the top ten make up about 28% of the sample. The treatment or condition label, read with the paper, signifies: allogeneic hematopoietic cell transplantation with graft depleted of TCRalphabeta T cells and CD19 B cells.

The specimen was PBMCs, mostly from graft donor cells, collected 360 days after TCRalphabeta/CD19-depleted stem cell transplant. These receptors all stem from a boy younger than two who had a stem cell transplant for SCID, so the T cells may come from the graft donor.

There are a few counts of this clonotype. The rearrangement uses TRBV24-1 and TRBJ2-7; 9 bases are a match to TRBD1. After removal of 4 bases from V and 3 bases from J, the junction contained 9 bases not matched to a gene. Germline loops: CDR1 KGHDR, CDR2 SFDVKD. This CDR3 has 16 amino acids. CDR3 residues: CATSDTGTGKGYEQYF. In DNA form, the CDR3 reads TGTGCCACCAGTGACACCGGGACAGGGAAGGGCTACGAGCAGTACTTC.

The chain combines TRBV15 with TRBJ1-5, with a tentative D call TRBD1 (6 bases). V was shortened by 2 bases and J by 2 bases, with 16 bases between the two germline ends. Per germline, CDR1 LNHNV and CDR2 YYDKDF (reference sequence). The CDR3 is 17 residues long. The CDR3 loop is CATSRTGRGYGNQPQHF. DNA of the CDR3: TGTGCCACCAGCAGAACAGGGAGGGGTTACGGCAATCAGCCCCAGCATTTT.

This clonotype was observed a handful of times. The chain uses TRBV12-3 or TRBV12-4 and TRBJ2-1; TRBD1 is a possible D gene (6 bases). The V end was cut by 9 bases, the J end by 0 bases, with 15 bases between. CDR3 size: 15 residues. CDR3 nucleotides: TGTGCCAGTTCCGACAGGACCAGCTCCTACAATGAGCAGTTCTTC. Its protein product is CASSDRTSSYNEQFF.